Included here is one T cell receptor beta chain sequence, with context. Its antigen is unknown. This record comes from a study of T cell responses to AZD1222 COVID-19 vaccine. Study summary: Second-dose intervals of approximately 4 or approximately 12 weeks were pooled.

The CDR3 spans 14 residues. Germline V gene lookup returns CDR1 LNHDA and CDR2 SQIVND (reference sequence). V was shortened by 6 bases and J by 5 bases, with 16 bases between the two germline ends. Study-wide points: There were repertoire samples only from the period after the peak T cell response. Recipients of two AZD1222 doses showed rising Spike-specific TCR breadth and depth. Mostly white British, mostly female donors; authors suggested clonal diversity may be underestimated.

Assay used: immunoSEQ multiplex PCR; TCRdb lists only in-frame clones, some missing. Seen here are some 120,000 clones, 90% to 95% observed once, and the top ten hold 2.5% to 3%. This chain joins TRBV19 and TRBJ2-5, with D unresolved. The TCR originated in an adult in good health. The source was peripheral blood, collected on day 0 of AZD1222 vaccination. The DNA of the CDR3 is TGTGCCAGTAGGTCCCTGGAAGGGCAGGAGACCCAGTACTTC. It is translated as CASRSLEGQETQYF. Looking up the rest from reference TRBV19 and TRBJ2-5 gives the full variable domain: DGGITQSPKYLFRKEGQNVTLSCEQNLNHDAMYWYRQDPGQGLRLIYYSQIVNDFQKGDIAEGYSVSREKKESFPLTVTSAQKNPTAFYLCASRSLEGQETQYFGPGTRLLVL.